One and the same sample provided the 22 T cell receptor beta chains below, sequenced in a study of kidney transplant recipient with SARS-CoV-2 infection listed by TCRdb under 2021. This specimen's time point label, interpreted: pre-pandemic baseline sample and day 111 after first positive SARS-CoV-2 test. TCRdb lists the instrument as Illumina MiSeq. TCRdb itself trimmed the public reads at Q25 with fastp, ran MiXCR and retained productive beta chains. Identical CDR3 protein sequences are pooled into one entry, listed with their most common genes and DNA. The sample table holds 200,000 to 250,000 distinct CDR3 sequences, of which 25% to 30% were seen once. The ten top clones hold 7% to 8% of the sample. Here the sequenced sample was a blood sample, taken at baseline and around day 110 from a kidney transplant recipient. The receptors shown here come from a young adult male patient who had COVID-19 and was a kidney transplant recipient. After a transplant, some T cells may be the graft donor's own cells.

This clonotype has just one count. This may arise from a read error, as a much more abundant clone is one base away. This sequence joins TRBV3-1 and TRBJ1-1; the D is unclear. Trimming stripped 4 bases from V and 1 base from J, with 10 bases between. Germline CDR1 reads LGHDT; CDR2 reads YNNKEL (reference sequence). There are 14 residues in the CDR3. CDR3 nucleotides: TGTGCCAGCAGCCGAAGTAGAGGGAACACTGAAGCTTTCTTT. Translating it yields CASSRSRGNTEAFF.

There are many counts of this clonotype. V is TRBV24-1 and J is TRBJ1-2; no firm D call. The germline V gene has CDR1 KGHDR and CDR2 SFDVKD. This CDR3 has 17 residues. Trimming took off 6 bases at V and 4 bases at J, with 23 bases between the two ends. The CDR3 nucleotides are TGTGCCACCAGTACGAAAAGTAGTACCAGAAAGACCTATGGCTACACCTTC. This gives the protein CATSTKSSTRKTYGYTF.

This clonotype has a count of ten or more. The genes are TRBV20-1 and TRBJ1-2; 7 bases align to TRBD1. Unmatched junction bases numbered 6, after V lost 1 base and J lost 4 bases. CDR1 and CDR2 (germline): DFQATT, SNEGSKA (reference sequence). The CDR3 covers 14 residues. In nucleotides, the CDR3 is TGCAGTGCTAGAGGGACAGGACTAGGCTATGGCTACACCTTC. Translating it yields CSARGTGLGYGYTF.

Remarks on this clonotype: One base away lies a much larger clone, so this may be a sequencing read error. The chain uses TRBV5-1 and TRBJ1-4, with TRBD1 matching over 7 bases. Germline V gene sequence: CDR1 SGHRS, CDR2 YFSETQ. CDR3 size: 17 residues. V gave up 4 bases and J gave up 9 bases; unmatched junction bases: 18. DNA of the CDR3: TGCGCCAGCAGCGAGGAGGCCGTTACAGGGGACGGGAAAAAACTGTTTTTT. Its translation: CASSEEAVTGDGKKLFF.

Of note for this clonotype: Since a much larger clone is just one base distant, this may be a read error. The chain carries TRBV8-2 and TRBJ1-2. TRBV8-2 is a pseudogene locus. This CDR3 region has 16 residues. The CDR3 sequence: CGSAHGDNRKTYGYTF. DNA for the CDR3: TGTGGCAGTGCTCATGGTGATAACCGAAAGACCTATGGCTACACCTTC.

This clonotype appeared a single time. A clone one base away is much larger, so this may be a read error. V usage is TRBV20-1 and J usage is TRBJ1-2; 9 bases map to TRBD1. V shed 3 bases and J 6 bases; nucleotides not matched to a gene: 11. Germline V gene data show CDR1 as DFQATT and CDR2 as SNEGSKA (reference sequence). CDR3 length: 15 amino acids. This CDR3 is CSASLSGTGLDGYTF. Written as DNA, the CDR3 is TGCAGTGCTAGTCTGTCCGGGACAGGGCTGGATGGCTACACCTTC.

This clonotype was observed a few times. The chain carries TRBV7-3 and TRBJ2-2; TRBD1 matches 8 bases. V lost 5 bases, J lost 4 bases, and 18 bases stayed unmatched. CDR1 is SGHTA, CDR2 FQGTGA, per germline. CDR3 length: 19 residues. The CDR3 here is CASSVYSGQATPSTGELFF. The CDR3 coding sequence is TGTGCCAGCAGCGTATACTCGGGACAGGCGACGCCGAGCACCGGGGAGCTGTTTTTT.

Concerning this clonotype itself: One base away lies a much larger clone, so this may be a sequencing read error. This CDR3 reads CAWSPGPRTGELFF. CDR3 DNA sequence: TGTGCCTGGAGCCCGGGACCCAGGACCGGGGAGCTGTTTTTT. The chain carries TRBV30 and TRBJ2-2, with D perhaps assigned TRBD1 or TRBD2 (5 bases each). V lost 3 bases and J lost 5, with 13 bases in between. The germline V gene has CDR1 GTSNPN and CDR2 SVGIG (reference sequence). The CDR3 runs 14 residues.

This clonotype was picked up one time. Germline and junction disagree at one end, which may indicate a read error. This chain connects TRBV4-1 to TRBJ2-1, with D possibly TRBD2 on 7 matching bases. Looked up from germline, CDR1 is MGHRA and CDR2 is YSYEKL. CDR3 size: 18 residues. The CDR3: CAGSQQKGGGPSYNEQFF. The CDR3 DNA reads TGCGCCGGCAGCCAACAGAAAGGGGGAGGGCCCTCCTACAATGAGCAGTTCTTC.

As for this clonotype: With a much larger clone just one base away, this may be a read error. The chain combines TRBV19 with TRBJ1-2; D is undetermined. V lost 5 bases to trimming and J lost 4 bases, with 23 bases between them. Germline V gene sequence: CDR1 LNHDA, CDR2 SQIVND (reference sequence). The CDR3 spans 17 residues. The chain's CDR3 is CASSYLMTNRKTYGYTF. CDR3 DNA sequence: TGTGCCAGTAGTTATCTAATGACAAATCGAAAGACCTATGGCTACACCTTC.

With regard to this clonotype: A read error may be the cause here, since a much bigger clone is one base away. This chain connects TRBV12-3 or TRBV12-4 to TRBJ2-7; 8 bases line up with TRBD1. This CDR3 spans 16 amino acids. The trim removed 0 bases at V and 5 bases at J, leaving 9 bases unmatched. The CDR3 protein is CASSLALAGGADEQYF. CDR3 bases: TGTGCCAGCAGTTTAGCGCTAGCAGGGGGCGCGGACGAGCAGTACTTC.

As to this clonotype: At one end the junction does not follow the germline gene, possibly because of a read error. The chain carries TRBV27 and TRBJ2-7; D could derive from TRBD1 or TRBD2 (6 bases each). This CDR3 contains 15 residues. The germline gives CDR1 MNHEY, CDR2 SMNVEV (reference sequence). This CDR3 reads CASSRTGAEGYEKYF. In DNA form, the CDR3 reads TGTGCCAGCAGTCGGACGGGGGCCGAGGGGTACGAGAAGTACTTC.

In regard to this clonotype: A much larger clone lies a single base off, so this may be a read error. The genes are TRBV15 and TRBJ2-1; 9 bases are shared with TRBD1. The J call is doubtful: the DNA matches TRBJ2-7 better. Germline assignment: CDR1 LNHNV and CDR2 YYDKDF (reference sequence). This CDR3 spans 16 amino acids. The CDR3 nucleotides read TGTGCCACCAGCAGAAACACCGGACAGGGGACCAACGAGCAGTACTTC. The encoded protein is CATSRNTGQGTNEQYF.

This clonotype came up many times. V and J are TRBV5-6 and TRBJ1-2; D may be TRBD1 (5 bases). Trimming took off 7 bases at V and 4 bases at J, with 23 bases between the two ends. Germline V lookup: CDR1 SGHDT, CDR2 YYEEEE. The CDR3 loop spans 16 amino acids. Here the CDR3 DNA reads TGTGCCAGCGCAGGGACCAATAGTCGAAAGACCTATGGCTACACCTTC. Its protein product is CASAGTNSRKTYGYTF.

The table lists this clonotype with a few counts. Compared with germline, one end of the junction differs, possibly owing to a read error. The chain couples TRBV20-1 to TRBJ1-2; D gene uncertain. The length of the CDR3 is 13 residues. CDR1 is DFQATT and CDR2 is SNEGSKA in the germline V gene (reference sequence). The CDR3 protein is CNAGSTGNYGYTF. The CDR3 coding sequence is TGCAATGCTGGATCGACCGGGAACTATGGCTACACCTTC.

Notes on this clonotype: One junction end does not reproduce the germline sequence, and a read error may be involved. The rearrangement uses TRBV3-1 and TRBJ2-2, with D perhaps TRBD2 (5 bases). The CDR3 totals 18 residues. Germline lookup yields CDR1 LGHDT and CDR2 YNNKEL (reference sequence). The CDR3 sequence: CASSRTGPISGLTGELLF. CDR3 in DNA: TGTGCCAGCAGCCGAACCGGTCCCATTTCAGGCTTGACCGGGGAGCTGCTTTTT.

This clonotype was seen a few times. This chain links TRBV25-1 with TRBJ1-2, with no clear D. This CDR3 contains 17 residues. Germline V gene sequence: CDR1 MGHDK, CDR2 SYGVNS. V was pared by 5 bases and J by 4 bases, with 23 bases between. CDR3 DNA: TGTGCCAGCAGTATGGATCCAGAACTGGGAAAGACCTATGGCTACACCTTC. This gives the protein CASSMDPELGKTYGYTF.

Comment on this clonotype: A much larger clone differs by one base, so this may be a read error. The chain is built from TRBV6-1 and TRBJ1-2; D unresolved. CDR1 is MNHNS and CDR2 is SASEGT in the germline V gene. This CDR3 contains 17 residues. V was trimmed by 5 bases and J by 4 bases, leaving 23 bases between them. For the CDR3, the DNA is TGTGCCAGCAGTAAGAAGTCAGGTGGGAGAAAGACCTATGGCTACACCTTC. It codes for CASSKKSGGRKTYGYTF.

A word on this clonotype: One end of the junction does not line up with germline, which may come from a read error. The chain uses TRBV7-9 and TRBJ1-1; the D gene is possibly TRBD1 (5 bases). This CDR3 region has 14 residues. Germline lookup yields CDR1 SEHNR and CDR2 FQNEAQ (reference sequence). The CDR3 region is CASSRQGADTEAGW. DNA for the CDR3: TGTGCCAGCAGCCGGCAGGGAGCGGACACGGAAGCGGGCTGG. Looking up the rest from reference TRBV7-9 and TRBJ1-1 gives the full variable domain: DTGVSQNPRHKITKRGQNVTFRCDPISEHNRLYWYRQTLGQGPEFLTYFQNEAQLEKSRLLSDRFSAERPKGSFSTLEIQRTEQGDSAMYLCASSRQGADTEAGWGQGTRLTVV.

Points on this clonotype: Being one base from a much bigger clone, this may be a read error. The chain couples TRBV9 to TRBJ2-1, with TRBD2 identical over 7 bases. The CDR3 is 15 amino acids. Germline CDR1 is SGDLS and CDR2 is YYNGEE. J lost 3 bases, V lost 0 bases, and 3 bases had no gene match. The CDR3 nucleotides are TGTGCCAGCAGCGTAGGGCCTAGCGGCTACAATGAGCAGTTCTTC. This codes for CASSVGPSGYNEQFF.

This clonotype came up many times. The chain employs TRBV30 and TRBJ2-2, with TRBD2 as a possible D gene (6 bases). Deletions cut 1 base from V and 7 bases from J, with 13 bases between. CDR3 size: 14 residues. CDR1 is GTSNPN, CDR2 SVGIG, per germline (reference sequence). Here the CDR3 reads CAWSATTRSGELFF. CDR3 coding DNA: TGTGCCTGGAGTGCCACGACTAGGAGCGGGGAGCTGTTTTTT.

As for this clonotype: A much larger clonotype is one base distant, so this may be a read error. The rearrangement uses TRBV3-1 and TRBJ2-7; a possible D gene is TRBD1 (5 bases). The V gene lost 0 bases and the J gene lost 4 bases, with 19 bases spanning the gap. The germline V gene encodes CDR1 LGHDT and CDR2 YNNKEL (reference sequence). The CDR3 is made up of 17 amino acids. Here the CDR3 reads CASSQDRRAAGPYEQYF. In DNA form, the CDR3 reads TGTGCCAGCAGCCAAGATCGTAGGGCGGCAGGGCCTTACGAGCAGTACTTC.